These T cell receptor beta chains were read from a single sample in a study of blood T cell repertoires in COVID-19. Produced via immunoSEQ multiplex PCR; TCRdb's table is partial and in-frame only. In the table there are 60,000 or so clones, about four fifths of which are singletons. The sequencing sample was made of peripheral blood. The receptor set was obtained from a human donor in a cohort sampled during active COVID-19. The CDR3 runs from the conserved cysteine through the conserved F or W. A D gene is named only where the DNA matches it firmly. Clone size, where shown, is once, few, many, or a class for clones that have expanded.

abundance: many
v_gene: TRBV6-5
j_gene: TRBJ2-7
d_gene: TRBD2
CDR3nt: TGTGCCAGCAGCCCCGGGGGGGCCTATGGCTACGAGCAGTACTTC
CDR3aa: CASSPGGAYGYEQYF

abundance: NA
v_gene: TRBV5-1
j_gene: TRBJ2-7
d_gene: TRBD1
CDR3nt: TGCGCCAGCAGCTTTGGACAGGTCTTCGACGAGCAGTACTTC
CDR3aa: CASSFGQVFDEQYF

abundance: NA
v_gene: TRBV5-1
j_gene: TRBJ2-7
d_gene: NA
CDR3nt: TGCGCCAGCAGCTTTCAGTACGAGCAGTACTTC
CDR3aa: CASSFQYEQYF

abundance: NA
v_gene: TRBV28
j_gene: TRBJ2-5
d_gene: TRBD1
CDR3nt: TGTGCCAGCAGATACAGGGGGCGCTGGGAGACCCAGTACTTC
CDR3aa: CASRYRGRWETQYF

abundance: NA
v_gene: TRBV2
j_gene: TRBJ1-1
d_gene: NA
CDR3nt: TGTGCCAGCAGTGATGACCGTTCAGGGCGATGGACTGAAGCTTTCTTT
CDR3aa: CASSDDRSGRWTEAFF

abundance: NA
v_gene: TRBV6-5
j_gene: TRBJ2-2
d_gene: TRBD2
CDR3nt: TGTGCCAGCAGTCCCAGCGGGAGTACCGGGGAGCTGTTTTTT
CDR3aa: CASSPSGSTGELFF

abundance: NA
v_gene: TRBV11-2
j_gene: TRBJ2-2
d_gene: TRBD2
CDR3nt: TGTGCCAGCAGCCCAAGGACTAGCTCGAACACCGGGGAGCTGTTTTTT
CDR3aa: CASSPRTSSNTGELFF

abundance: few
v_gene: TRBV18
j_gene: TRBJ1-3
d_gene: NA
CDR3nt: TGTGCCAGCTCACCACCGTCTCAGCGAAGCTCTGGAAACACCATATATTTT
CDR3aa: CASSPPSQRSSGNTIYF

abundance: NA
v_gene: TRBV28
j_gene: TRBJ1-2
d_gene: NA
CDR3nt: TGTGCCAGCAGTGAACAGCTCTATGGCTACACCTTC
CDR3aa: CASSEQLYGYTF

abundance: NA
v_gene: TRBV19
j_gene: TRBJ2-6
d_gene: NA
CDR3nt: TGTGCCAGTAGGGGACACTCTGGGGCCAACGTCCTGACTTTC
CDR3aa: CASRGHSGANVLTF

abundance: NA
v_gene: TRBV7-2
j_gene: TRBJ1-4
d_gene: NA
CDR3nt: TGTGCCAGCAGCTTAGGAGGGCTTCGAAATGAAAAACTGTTTTTT
CDR3aa: CASSLGGLRNEKLFF

abundance: NA
v_gene: TRBV5-1
j_gene: TRBJ2-2
d_gene: NA
CDR3nt: TGCGCCAGCAGCTTGGACATGAACACCGGGGAGCTGTTTTTT
CDR3aa: CASSLDMNTGELFF

abundance: NA
v_gene: TRBV5-1
j_gene: TRBJ1-2
d_gene: TRBD1
CDR3nt: TGCGCCAGCAGCTTGGTAGGGGGCGATGGCTACACCTTC
CDR3aa: CASSLVGGDGYTF

abundance: NA
v_gene: TRBV18
j_gene: TRBJ2-6
d_gene: NA
CDR3nt: TGTGCCAGCTCAGGGCAGGGCATCTCTGGGGCCAACGTCCTGACTTTC
CDR3aa: CASSGQGISGANVLTF

abundance: few
v_gene: TRBV3-1/TRBV3-2
j_gene: TRBJ1-2
d_gene: NA
CDR3nt: TGTGCCAGCAGCCCCCTCGGGGGTTCCTATGGCTACACCTTC
CDR3aa: CASSPLGGSYGYTF

abundance: NA
v_gene: TRBV2
j_gene: TRBJ2-5
d_gene: TRBD2
CDR3nt: TGTGCCAGCAGAGCGGGGGGGAATAGAGAGACCCAGTACTTC
CDR3aa: CASRAGGNRETQYF

abundance: few
v_gene: TRBV6-1
j_gene: TRBJ1-2
d_gene: NA
CDR3nt: TGTGCCAGCAGTCAAGCTGGGGGGGCCTATGGCTACACCTTC
CDR3aa: CASSQAGGAYGYTF

abundance: NA
v_gene: TRBV28
j_gene: TRBJ1-6
d_gene: TRBD1
CDR3nt: TGTGCCAGCAGTTTATATGGGACAGGGCTCGTTAATTCACCCCTCCACTTT
CDR3aa: CASSLYGTGLVNSPLHF

abundance: NA
v_gene: TRBV3-1/TRBV3-2
j_gene: TRBJ2-1
d_gene: TRBD2
CDR3nt: TGTGCCAGCAGCTTGGGACTAGCGGGGGGTCACAATGAGCAGTTCTTC
CDR3aa: CASSLGLAGGHNEQFF

abundance: NA
v_gene: TRBV9
j_gene: TRBJ2-3
d_gene: NA
CDR3nt: TGTGCCAGCAGCGTAGTAAGCGGTTCTAGCACAGATACGCAGTATTTT
CDR3aa: CASSVVSGSSTDTQYF

abundance: NA
v_gene: TRBV18
j_gene: TRBJ2-5
d_gene: NA
CDR3nt: TGTGCCAGCTCACAACCGGGACACAAACAAGAGACCCAGTACTTC
CDR3aa: CASSQPGHKQETQYF

abundance: many
v_gene: TRBV28
j_gene: TRBJ2-5
d_gene: NA
CDR3nt: TGTGCCAGCAGTTCGGACAGGCGGGGGACCCAGTACTTC
CDR3aa: CASSSDRRGTQYF

abundance: NA
v_gene: TRBV6-1
j_gene: TRBJ1-5
d_gene: TRBD1
CDR3nt: TGTGCCAGCAGTGAAGCAGGGGGCGGTGGGAGCAATCAGCCCCAGCATTTT
CDR3aa: CASSEAGGGGSNQPQHF

abundance: NA
v_gene: TRBV3-1/TRBV3-2
j_gene: TRBJ2-1
d_gene: NA
CDR3nt: TGTGCCAGCAGCCAACCTAGTAATCATGAGCAGTTCTTC
CDR3aa: CASSQPSNHEQFF

abundance: NA
v_gene: TRBV6-5
j_gene: TRBJ2-4
d_gene: TRBD1
CDR3nt: TGTGCCACTATCCCGTTGGACAGGCCAGGGAACATTCAGTACTTC
CDR3aa: CATIPLDRPGNIQYF

abundance: NA
v_gene: TRBV2
j_gene: TRBJ1-2
d_gene: TRBD1
CDR3nt: TGTGCCTGCCGCCGGGACAGTGATGGCTACACCTTC
CDR3aa: CACRRDSDGYTF

abundance: NA
v_gene: TRBV7-9
j_gene: TRBJ1-1
d_gene: NA
CDR3nt: TGTGCCAGCAGCTTACACGGGAACCCTGAAGCTTTCTTT
CDR3aa: CASSLHGNPEAFF

abundance: NA
v_gene: TRBV28
j_gene: TRBJ1-5
d_gene: NA
CDR3nt: TGTGCCAGCAGTTTCGGAGGGTTTCGAAATCAGCCCCAGCATTTT
CDR3aa: CASSFGGFRNQPQHF

abundance: NA
v_gene: TRBV30
j_gene: TRBJ2-2
d_gene: NA
CDR3nt: TGTGCCTGGTCCCCCCGGTTGTCAGGGTCGATCGGGGAGCTGTTTTTT
CDR3aa: CAWSPRLSGSIGELFF

abundance: NA
v_gene: TRBV7-8
j_gene: TRBJ2-7
d_gene: NA
CDR3nt: TGTGCCAGCAGCTTCACAGGGATCGTTTACGAGCAGTACTTC
CDR3aa: CASSFTGIVYEQYF

abundance: few
v_gene: TRBV6-2/TRBV6-3
j_gene: TRBJ1-1
d_gene: NA
CDR3nt: TGTGCCAGCAGTTATGCGGGGAGCACTGAAGCTTTCTTT
CDR3aa: CASSYAGSTEAFF

abundance: few
v_gene: TRBV6-6
j_gene: TRBJ2-1
d_gene: TRBD2
CDR3nt: TGTGCCAGCAGGGGGCCGGGCGCGGGAGGGCCAGGTGAGCAGTTCTTC
CDR3aa: CASRGPGAGGPGEQFF

abundance: NA
v_gene: TRBV29-1
j_gene: TRBJ1-2
d_gene: TRBD1
CDR3nt: TGCAGCGGTTGGGACAGGGGGCCCTATGGCTACACCTTC
CDR3aa: CSGWDRGPYGYTF

abundance: once
v_gene: TRBV6-5
j_gene: TRBJ1-1
d_gene: TRBD1
CDR3nt: TGTGCCAGCAGGCCCGGGACAGGGGGCCCCACTGAAGCTTTCTTT
CDR3aa: CASRPGTGGPTEAFF

abundance: NA
v_gene: TRBV5-4
j_gene: TRBJ2-3
d_gene: TRBD2
CDR3nt: TGTGCCAGCAGCTTGGGGTGGCAGCGGGAGGGCACAGATACGCAGTATTTT
CDR3aa: CASSLGWQREGTDTQYF

abundance: NA
v_gene: TRBV3-1/TRBV3-2
j_gene: TRBJ1-6
d_gene: NA
CDR3nt: TGTGCCAGCAGCCAAGATCTCCGGGTTGGGGTTGAGGGTAATTCACCCCTCCACTTT
CDR3aa: CASSQDLRVGVEGNSPLHF

abundance: few
v_gene: TRBV5-1
j_gene: TRBJ2-1
d_gene: TRBD2
CDR3nt: TGCGCCAGCAGCAAAGGACTAGCGATAGATGAGCAGTTCTTC
CDR3aa: CASSKGLAIDEQFF